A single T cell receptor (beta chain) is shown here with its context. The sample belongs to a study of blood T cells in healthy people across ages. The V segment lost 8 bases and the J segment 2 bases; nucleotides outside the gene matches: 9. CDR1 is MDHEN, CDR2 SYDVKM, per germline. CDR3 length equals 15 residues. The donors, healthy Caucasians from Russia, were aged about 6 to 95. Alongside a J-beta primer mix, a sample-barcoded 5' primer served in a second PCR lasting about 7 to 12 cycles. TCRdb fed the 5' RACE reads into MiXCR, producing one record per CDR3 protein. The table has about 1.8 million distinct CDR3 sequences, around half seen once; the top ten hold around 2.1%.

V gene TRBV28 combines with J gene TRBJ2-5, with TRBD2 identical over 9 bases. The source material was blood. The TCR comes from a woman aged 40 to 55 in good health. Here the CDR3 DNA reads TGTGCCAGCCGAGAAGGAGCGGGGGGACAAGAGACCCAGTACTTC. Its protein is CASREGAGGQETQYF. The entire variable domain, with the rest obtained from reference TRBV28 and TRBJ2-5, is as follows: DVKVTQSSRYLVKRTGEKVFLECVQDMDHENMFWYRQDPGLGLRLIYFSYDVKMKEKGDIPEGYSVSREKKERFSLILESASTNQTSMYLCASREGAGGQETQYFGPGTRLLVL.